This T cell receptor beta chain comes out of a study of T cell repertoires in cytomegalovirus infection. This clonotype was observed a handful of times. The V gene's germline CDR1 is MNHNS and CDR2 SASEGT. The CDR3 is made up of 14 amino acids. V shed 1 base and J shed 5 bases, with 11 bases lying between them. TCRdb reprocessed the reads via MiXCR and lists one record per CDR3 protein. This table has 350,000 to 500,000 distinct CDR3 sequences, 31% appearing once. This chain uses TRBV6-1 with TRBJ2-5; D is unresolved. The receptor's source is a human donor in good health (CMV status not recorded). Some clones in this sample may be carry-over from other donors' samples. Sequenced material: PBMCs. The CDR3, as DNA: TGTGCCAGCAGTGAAGGTGGGGTCGGGGAGACCCAGTACTTC. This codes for CASSEGGVGETQYF.